The 28 T cell receptor beta chains given below trace back to one sample, sequenced in a study of chemoradiotherapy in HPV16-positive cancers. The data were produced by immunoSEQ multiplex PCR, yet TCRdb's version contains in-frame clones alone and is incomplete. Seen here are tens of thousands of clones, 80% to 90% observed once, and the top ten hold about 5%. The specimen was blood, collected from a patient who underwent chemoradiotherapy. These receptors were obtained from a human donor with HPV-associated anogenital cancer.

The chain recombines TRBV7-8 with TRBJ2-1; 16 positions agree with TRBD2. Germline V gene lookup returns CDR1 SGHVS and CDR2 FQNEAQ. The CDR3 contains 16 residues. The V gene end was trimmed by 5 bases and the J gene end by 5 bases; junction bases not matched to a gene: 3. The CDR3 protein is CASSPGTSGGDNEQFF. In nucleotides, the CDR3 is TGTGCCAGCAGCCCAGGGACTAGCGGGGGGGACAATGAGCAGTTCTTC.

This chain connects TRBV10-1 to TRBJ1-1; D is unresolved. CDR1 and CDR2 from the germline V gene are WNHNN and SYGVQD (reference sequence). V was trimmed by 0 bases and J by 11 bases, leaving 13 bases between them. The CDR3 has 13 amino acids. The CDR3 reads CASSESGTPRAFF. The CDR3, as DNA: TGCGCCAGCAGTGAGTCGGGTACACCAAGGGCTTTCTTT.

This rearrangement joins TRBV19 to TRBJ1-2; 9 positions match TRBD1. The CDR3 length is 14 residues. Germline CDR1 reads LNHDA; CDR2 reads SQIVND (reference sequence). The ends lost 6 bases at V and 3 bases at J; junction bases unmatched: 5. CDR3 nucleotide sequence: TGTGCCAGTAGAATGACAGGGGGAGACTATGGCTACACCTTC. This encodes CASRMTGGDYGYTF. Looking up the rest from reference TRBV19 and TRBJ1-2 gives the full variable domain: DGGITQSPKYLFRKEGQNVTLSCEQNLNHDAMYWYRQDPGQGLRLIYYSQIVNDFQKGDIAEGYSVSREKKESFPLTVTSAQKNPTAFYLCASRMTGGDYGYTFGSGTRLTVV.

J is TRBJ1-4 and V is TRBV9; D ambiguous. The length of the CDR3 is 15 residues. V was pared by 2 bases and J by 0 bases, with 8 bases between. The V gene's germline CDR1 is SGDLS and CDR2 YYNGEE. CDR3 nucleotide sequence: TGTGCCAGCAGCGTGGGCCTTGCAACTAATGAAAAACTGTTTTTT. Its protein is CASSVGLATNEKLFF.

This clone was detected only once. This sequence joins TRBV12-2 and TRBJ2-1; TRBD2, as called in the table, went unchecked against the DNA. TRBV12-2 is marked as a pseudogene. The CDR3 spans 20 residues. The CDR3 sequence is CASRLAVRQQVPLYYNEQFF. CDR3 in DNA: TGTGCAAGTCGCTTAGCGGTGAGGCAGCAAGTCCCCCTCTACTACAATGAGCAGTTCTTC.

The chain recombines TRBV5-1 with TRBJ1-3; D ambiguous. Germline-derived CDR1 and CDR2 are SGHRS and YFSETQ. CDR3 size: 16 residues. V lost 1 base and J lost 0, with 11 bases in between. The CDR3 sequence is CASSLQSVGSGNTIYF. For the CDR3, the DNA is TGCGCCAGCAGCTTGCAGAGTGTTGGCTCTGGAAACACCATATATTTT.

This chain joins TRBV19 and TRBJ1-1; 9 nucleotides align to TRBD1. This CDR3 has 12 residues. J gave up 8 bases and V 6 bases, and 4 bases lay outside the gene matches. Germline CDR1 LNHDA, CDR2 SQIVND (reference sequence). The CDR3: CASRPQGAEAFF. The CDR3 DNA sequence: TGTGCCAGTAGACCACAGGGGGCGGAAGCTTTCTTT.

The V and J genes are TRBV27 and TRBJ1-2; 7 nucleotides line up with TRBD1. Trimming took 2 bases from V and 6 from J; bases not matched to a gene: 6. The germline V gene encodes CDR1 MNHEY and CDR2 SMNVEV (reference sequence). This CDR3 region has 14 residues. Here the CDR3 DNA reads TGTGCCAGCAGTTTAGGAGGGGGCCCGGATGGCTACACCTTC. This gives the protein CASSLGGGPDGYTF.

The CDR3 DNA reads TGTGCCAGCAGTTATAGGACGAGGGTGAGCAATCAGCCCCAGCATTTT. It specifies CASSYRTRVSNQPQHF. The chain recombines TRBV6-6 with TRBJ1-5; D unclear. Trimming took 3 bases from V and 1 from J, leaving 13 bases between them. This CDR3 comprises 16 residues. Per germline, CDR1 MNHNY and CDR2 SVGAGI (reference sequence).

The J gene is TRBJ1-1, the V gene TRBV5-1, with D possibly being TRBD1 (5 bases). Germline lookup yields CDR1 SGHRS and CDR2 YFSETQ. Trimming pared 0 bases from V and 1 base from J, leaving 7 bases between. The CDR3 has 14 residues. The DNA for the CDR3 is TGCGCCAGCAGCTTGGACAGGCGGAACACTGAAGCTTTCTTT. Its translation: CASSLDRRNTEAFF.

The genes are TRBV5-1 and TRBJ2-1; 9 nucleotides line up with TRBD2. The germline CDR1 and CDR2 sequences are SGHRS and YFSETQ. The CDR3 runs to 17 residues. V gave up 0 bases and J gave up 3 bases; unmatched junction bases: 7. CDR3 sequence: CASSLGSLAGNYNEQFF. CDR3 nucleotides: TGCGCCAGCAGCTTGGGGTCCCTAGCGGGAAACTACAATGAGCAGTTCTTC. The complete variable domain, with remaining parts taken from reference TRBV5-1 and TRBJ2-1, reads KAGVTQTPRYLIKTRGQQVTLSCSPISGHRSVSWYQQTPGQGLQFLFEYFSETQRNKGNFPGRFSGRQFSNSRSEMNVSTLELGDSALYLCASSLGSLAGNYNEQFFGPGTRLTVL.

This clone occurred a few times. The chain combines TRBV20-1 with TRBJ2-7, with D hard to call. From germline, CDR1 is DFQATT and CDR2 SNEGSKA (reference sequence). This CDR3 spans 11 amino acids. The V gene lost 5 bases and the J gene lost 2 bases, with 7 bases spanning the gap. CDR3 residues: CSAWRPYEQYF. As DNA, the CDR3 is TGCAGTGCTTGGCGACCCTACGAGCAGTACTTC.

The chain employs TRBV2 and TRBJ2-3, with 7 nucleotides matching TRBD2. CDR3 size: 15 residues. CDR1 SNHLY and CDR2 FYNNEI come from the germline V gene. V was pared by 4 bases and J by 2 bases, with 6 bases of the junction left unmatched. The DNA for the CDR3 is TGTGCCAGCAGTGGGACTAGGGCCATCACAGATACGCAGTATTTT. Residues: CASSGTRAITDTQYF.

The chain links TRBV2 to TRBJ2-5; 9 nucleotides line up with TRBD2. CDR1 SNHLY and CDR2 FYNNEI come from the germline V gene. CDR3 size: 14 residues. V lost 5 bases, J lost 5 bases, and 6 bases stayed unmatched. The CDR3 coding sequence is TGTGCCAGCAGTAGCGGGGGGTTTGGCGAGACCCAGTACTTC. This translates into CASSSGGFGETQYF.

CDR3: CASHMAGLTDTQYF. DNA for the CDR3: TGCGCCAGCCATATGGCGGGACTCACAGATACGCAGTATTTT. This chain joins TRBV5-1 and TRBJ2-3; the D gene is possibly TRBD2 (6 bases). Germline-derived CDR1 and CDR2 are SGHRS and YFSETQ. This CDR3 is built from 14 residues. V lost 7 bases and J lost 2, with 14 bases in between.

This clone was seen a few times. The V gene is TRBV14, the J gene TRBJ2-7; D is perhaps TRBD1 (5 bases). Germline loops: CDR1 SGHDN, CDR2 FVKESK. The germline V and J ends were trimmed by 0 bases and 5 bases, with 14 bases remaining between them. This CDR3 spans 15 amino acids. This chain's CDR3 is CASSQDPRQIHEQYF. DNA for the CDR3: TGTGCCAGCAGCCAAGATCCCCGACAGATCCACGAGCAGTACTTC.

The chain joins TRBV2 to TRBJ1-1; 11 positions agree with TRBD1. CDR1 is SNHLY, CDR2 FYNNEI, per germline. The junction had 9 bases not matched to a gene; V was cut back by 7 bases and J by 8 bases. The CDR3 consists of 14 residues. The CDR3 DNA is TGTGCCAGCATATCGGGACAGGGGGGGCCCGAAGCTTTCTTT. This translates into CASISGQGGPEAFF. Using reference TRBV2 and TRBJ1-1 for the parts outside the CDR3, the full variable domain is EPEVTQTPSHQVTQMGQEVILRCVPISNHLYFYWYRQILGQKVEFLVSFYNNEISEKSEIFDDQFSVERPDGSNFTLKIRSTKLEDSAMYFCASISGQGGPEAFFGQGTRLTVV.

V is TRBV7-2 and J is TRBJ1-2; a weak D match, TRBD1 (5 bases). The CDR3 length is 14 residues. CDR1 SGHTA and CDR2 FQGNSA come from the germline V gene. V was pared by 2 bases and J by 1 base, with 8 bases between. The CDR3 coding sequence is TGTGCCAGCAGCTTAATAGACAGTAACTATGGCTACACCTTC. Protein: CASSLIDSNYGYTF.

This chain uses TRBV2 with TRBJ1-1; D might be TRBD1 (6 bases). The CDR3 has 14 residues. Trimming cost V 3 bases and J 6 bases, with 14 bases left between them. CDR1 and CDR2 (germline): SNHLY, FYNNEI. The CDR3 nucleotides are TGTGCCAGCAGTGACCGGGACATAAATCCTGAAGCTTTCTTT. Translation: CASSDRDINPEAFF. Full variable domain (remainder filled in from reference TRBV2 and TRBJ1-1): EPEVTQTPSHQVTQMGQEVILRCVPISNHLYFYWYRQILGQKVEFLVSFYNNEISEKSEIFDDQFSVERPDGSNFTLKIRSTKLEDSAMYFCASSDRDINPEAFFGQGTRLTVV.

The genes are TRBV7-8 and TRBJ1-5, with a weak D call TRBD1 (6 bases). Germline V gene sequence: CDR1 SGHVS, CDR2 FQNEAQ. This CDR3 region has 16 residues. Trimming stripped 5 bases from V and 7 bases from J, with 21 bases between. The DNA for the CDR3 is TGTGCCAGCAGCCCCCGAGCCGGGGGCGGCGGACAGCCCCAGCATTTT. Its protein is CASSPRAGGGGQPQHF.

Of note for this clone: The junction departs from the called germline gene at one end, perhaps through a read error. This sequence joins TRBV2 and TRBJ1-2; a weak D match, TRBD1 (5 bases). The CDR3 is 13 residues long. Looked up from germline, CDR1 is SNHLY and CDR2 is FYNNEI. The CDR3 region is CANSDHRSYGYTF. The CDR3 DNA sequence: TGTGCCAACAGTGACCACAGGTCTTATGGCTACACCTTC. Full variable domain (remainder filled in from reference TRBV2 and TRBJ1-2): EPEVTQTPSHQVTQMGQEVILRCVPISNHLYFYWYRQILGQKVEFLVSFYNNEISEKSEIFDDQFSVERPDGSNFTLKIRSTKLEDSAMYFCANSDHRSYGYTFGSGTRLTVV.

This chain links TRBV15 with TRBJ1-2; 9 bases fit TRBD1. Germline CDR1 LNHNV, CDR2 YYDKDF (reference sequence). Unmatched junction bases numbered 3, after V lost 0 bases and J lost 7 bases. The CDR3 contains 14 residues. The CDR3 loop reads CATSREDRGGGYTF. The CDR3 DNA sequence: TGTGCCACCAGCAGAGAGGACAGGGGTGGTGGCTACACCTTC. The whole variable domain, remainder taken from reference TRBV15 and TRBJ1-2, is DAMVIQNPRYQVTQFGKPVTLSCSQTLNHNVMYWYQQKSSQAPKLLFHYYDKDFNNEADTPDNFQSRRPNTSFCFLDIRSPGLGDTAMYLCATSREDRGGGYTFGSGTRLTVV.

This sequence joins TRBV7-9 and TRBJ2-6; 10 nucleotides align to TRBD1. This CDR3 comprises 17 residues. Germline V lookup: CDR1 SEHNR, CDR2 FQNEAQ (reference sequence). The trim removed 6 bases at V and 4 bases at J, leaving 9 bases unmatched. CDR3 nucleotides: TGTGCCAGCAGTCCGGGACAGGGGTTGGGAGGGGCCAACGTCCTGACTTTC. Translation: CASSPGQGLGGANVLTF.

The CDR3 sequence: CAWRGDRLHSPLHF. CDR3 coding DNA: TGTGCCTGGAGAGGGGACAGGCTCCATTCACCCCTCCACTTT. The V gene is TRBV30, the J gene TRBJ1-6; 8 bases fit TRBD1. V lost 3 bases and J lost 8; bases outside the gene matches: 6. CDR1 GTSNPN and CDR2 SVGIG come from the germline V gene (reference sequence). This CDR3 has 14 amino acids.

The chain joins TRBV7-8 to TRBJ2-7, with 8 bases matching TRBD1. This CDR3 comprises 14 residues. With V trimmed by 1 base and J by 6 bases, 5 bases remained unmatched. Germline loops: CDR1 SGHVS, CDR2 FQNEAQ. The CDR3 spells CASSLVAGGVEQYV. Written as DNA, the CDR3 is TGTGCCAGCAGCTTAGTCGCAGGGGGCGTCGAGCAGTACGTC.

The chain uses TRBV10-3 and TRBJ2-3; 11 bases are a match to TRBD1. The CDR3 is made up of 16 amino acids. V shed 2 bases and J 4 bases; nucleotides not matched to a gene: 5. Per the germline V gene, CDR1 is ENHRY and CDR2 is SYGVKD. The CDR3 DNA sequence: TGTGCCATCAGTGAGCCAGGACAGGGGGCATCAGATACGCAGTATTTT. Amino acids: CAISEPGQGASDTQYF.

This clone was seen more than once but under ten times. The germline gene is not matched at one end of the junction; a read error may be the cause. The chain employs TRBV5-6 and TRBJ1-4; TRBD1 aligns across 7 bases. The CDR3 runs 11 residues. From germline, CDR1 is SGHDT and CDR2 YYEEEE. CDR3 sequence: CASSLGQEAIF. The CDR3 DNA reads TGTGCCAGCAGCTTAGGACAGGAAGCCATTTTT. Full variable domain (missing parts from reference TRBV5-6 and TRBJ1-4): DAGVTQSPTHLIKTRGQQVTLRCSPKSGHDTVSWYQQALGQGPQFIFQYYEEEERQRGNFPDRFSGHQFPNYSSELNVNALLLGDSALYLCASSLGQEAIFGSGTQLSVL.

In this sample, this clone turned up a few times. The V and J genes are TRBV7-2 and TRBJ2-1; 9 bases match TRBD2. Germline-derived CDR1 and CDR2 are SGHTA and FQGNSA. The V gene end was trimmed by 1 base and the J gene end by 10 bases; junction bases not matched to a gene: 8. The CDR3 runs to 15 residues. The CDR3 is CASSLVGSGGREQFF. CDR3 in DNA: TGTGCCAGCAGCTTAGTGGGTAGCGGGGGTAGGGAGCAGTTCTTC.